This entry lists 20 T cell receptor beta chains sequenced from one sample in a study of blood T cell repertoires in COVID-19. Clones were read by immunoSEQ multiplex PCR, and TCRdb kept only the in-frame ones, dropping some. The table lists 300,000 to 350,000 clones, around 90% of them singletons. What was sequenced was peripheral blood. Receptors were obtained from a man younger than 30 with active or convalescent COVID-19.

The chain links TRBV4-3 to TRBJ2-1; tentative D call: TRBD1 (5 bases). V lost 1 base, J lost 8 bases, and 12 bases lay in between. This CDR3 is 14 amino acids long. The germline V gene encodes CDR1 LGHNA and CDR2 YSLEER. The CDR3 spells CASSQGIGADEQFF. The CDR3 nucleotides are TGCGCCAGCAGCCAAGGCATAGGGGCCGATGAGCAGTTCTTC.

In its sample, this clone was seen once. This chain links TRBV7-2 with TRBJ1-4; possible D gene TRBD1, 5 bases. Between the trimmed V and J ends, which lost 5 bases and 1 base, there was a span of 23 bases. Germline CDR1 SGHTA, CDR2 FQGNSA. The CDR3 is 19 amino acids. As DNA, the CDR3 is TGTGCCAGCAGCCCCCCTCGACTTGGGGCTTGGCGAACTAATGAAAAACTGTTTTTT. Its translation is CASSPPRLGAWRTNEKLFF.

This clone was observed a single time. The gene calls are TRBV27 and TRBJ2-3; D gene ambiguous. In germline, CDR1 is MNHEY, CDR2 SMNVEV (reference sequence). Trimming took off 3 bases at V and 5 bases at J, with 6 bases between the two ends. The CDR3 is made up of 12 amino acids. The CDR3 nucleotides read TGTGCCAGCAGTTTCGCAGGAGATACGCAGTATTTT. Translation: CASSFAGDTQYF.

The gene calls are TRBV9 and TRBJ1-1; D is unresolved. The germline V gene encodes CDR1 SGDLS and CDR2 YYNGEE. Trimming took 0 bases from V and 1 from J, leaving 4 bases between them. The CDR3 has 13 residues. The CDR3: CASSVEANTEAFF. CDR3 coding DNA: TGTGCCAGCAGCGTAGAAGCGAACACTGAAGCTTTCTTT. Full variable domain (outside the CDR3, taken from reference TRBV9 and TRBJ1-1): DSGVTQTPKHLITATGQRVTLRCSPRSGDLSVYWYQQSLDQGLQFLIQYYNGEERAKGNILERFSAQQFPDLHSELNLSSLELGDSALYFCASSVEANTEAFFGQGTRLTVV.

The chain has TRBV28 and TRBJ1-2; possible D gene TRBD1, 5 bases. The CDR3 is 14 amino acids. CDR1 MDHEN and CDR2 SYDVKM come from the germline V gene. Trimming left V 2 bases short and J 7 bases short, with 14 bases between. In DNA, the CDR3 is TGTGCCAGCAGTTTAGGGATCCAGGGTGGTGGCTACACCTTC. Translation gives CASSLGIQGGGYTF.

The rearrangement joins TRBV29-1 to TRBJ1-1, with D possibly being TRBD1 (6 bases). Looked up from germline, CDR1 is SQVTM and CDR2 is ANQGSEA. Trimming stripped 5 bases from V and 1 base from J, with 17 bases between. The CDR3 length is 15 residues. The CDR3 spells CSVQYRVGPNTEAFF. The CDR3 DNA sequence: TGCAGCGTTCAATACAGGGTCGGTCCGAACACTGAAGCTTTCTTT.

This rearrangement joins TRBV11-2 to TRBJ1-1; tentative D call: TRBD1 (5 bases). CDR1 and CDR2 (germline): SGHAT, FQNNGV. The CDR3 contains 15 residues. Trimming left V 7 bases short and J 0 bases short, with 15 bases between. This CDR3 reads CASNPGGGMNTEAFF. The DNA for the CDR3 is TGTGCCAGCAACCCGGGGGGGGGTATGAACACTGAAGCTTTCTTT.

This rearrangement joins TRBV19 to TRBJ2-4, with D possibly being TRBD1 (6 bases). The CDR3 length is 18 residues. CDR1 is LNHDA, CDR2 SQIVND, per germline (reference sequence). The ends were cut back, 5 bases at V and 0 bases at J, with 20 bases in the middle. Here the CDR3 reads CASSQGPWGRLAKNIQYF. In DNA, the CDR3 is TGTGCCAGTAGTCAGGGGCCTTGGGGCCGTCTAGCCAAAAACATTCAGTACTTC.

Here the CDR3 reads CASSPGWGSGELFF. The CDR3, as DNA: TGCGCCAGCAGCCCGGGTTGGGGCTCCGGGGAGCTGTTTTTT. This chain connects TRBV5-1 to TRBJ2-2; possibly TRBD1 for D (5 bases). The V gene lost 4 bases and the J gene lost 6 bases, with 13 bases spanning the gap. The CDR3 has 14 amino acids. From germline, CDR1 is SGHRS and CDR2 YFSETQ.

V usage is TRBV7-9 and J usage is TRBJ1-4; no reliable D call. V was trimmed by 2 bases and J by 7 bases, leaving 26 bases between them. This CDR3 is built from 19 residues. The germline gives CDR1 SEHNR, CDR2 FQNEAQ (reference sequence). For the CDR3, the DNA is TGTGCCAGCAGCTTAAGCATCCCCGGGAGCCCCGGCCAATTTGAAAAACTGTTTTTT. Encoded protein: CASSLSIPGSPGQFEKLFF.

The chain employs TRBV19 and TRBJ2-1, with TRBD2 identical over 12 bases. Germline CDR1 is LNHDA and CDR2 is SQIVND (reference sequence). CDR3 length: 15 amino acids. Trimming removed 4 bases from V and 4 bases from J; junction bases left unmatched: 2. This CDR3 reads CASSNGLAGYNEQFF. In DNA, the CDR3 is TGTGCCAGTAGTAACGGACTAGCGGGATACAATGAGCAGTTCTTC.

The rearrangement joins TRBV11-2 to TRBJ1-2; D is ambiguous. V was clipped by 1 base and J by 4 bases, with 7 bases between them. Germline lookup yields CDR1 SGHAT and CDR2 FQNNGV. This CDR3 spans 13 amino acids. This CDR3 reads CASSLVGSYGYTF. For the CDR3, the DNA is TGTGCCAGCAGCTTAGTGGGCAGCTATGGCTACACCTTC.

The CDR3 sequence is CASSLGVSSGNTIYF. The CDR3 bases are TGTGCCAGCAGTTTGGGCGTAAGCTCTGGAAACACCATATATTTT. The gene calls are TRBV28 and TRBJ1-3; no reliable D call. Germline V lookup: CDR1 MDHEN, CDR2 SYDVKM. The CDR3 consists of 15 residues. V gave up 3 bases and J gave up 0 bases, with 9 bases separating them. The whole variable domain, filled in from reference TRBV28 and TRBJ1-3, reads DVKVTQSSRYLVKRTGEKVFLECVQDMDHENMFWYRQDPGLGLRLIYFSYDVKMKEKGDIPEGYSVSREKKERFSLILESASTNQTSMYLCASSLGVSSGNTIYFGEGSWLTVV.

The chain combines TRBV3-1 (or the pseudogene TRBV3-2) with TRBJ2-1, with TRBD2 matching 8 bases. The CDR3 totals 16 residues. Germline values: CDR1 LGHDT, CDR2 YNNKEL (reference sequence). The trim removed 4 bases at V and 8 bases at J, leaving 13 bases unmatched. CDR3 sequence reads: CASSPVAGGPGDEQFF. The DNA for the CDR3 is TGTGCCAGCAGCCCTGTCGCGGGGGGCCCTGGGGATGAGCAGTTCTTC.

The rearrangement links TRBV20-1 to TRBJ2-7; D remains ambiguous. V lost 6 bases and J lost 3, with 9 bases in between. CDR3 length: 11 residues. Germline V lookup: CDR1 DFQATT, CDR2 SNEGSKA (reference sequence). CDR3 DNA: TGCAGTGCAACACACCGCTACGAGCAGTACTTC. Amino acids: CSATHRYEQYF.

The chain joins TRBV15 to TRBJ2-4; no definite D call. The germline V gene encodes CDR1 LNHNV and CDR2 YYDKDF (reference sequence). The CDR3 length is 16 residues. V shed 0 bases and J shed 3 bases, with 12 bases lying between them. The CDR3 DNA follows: TGTGCCACCAGCAGAGATTTTCAGTCTGACAAAAACATTCAGTACTTC. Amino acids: CATSRDFQSDKNIQYF.

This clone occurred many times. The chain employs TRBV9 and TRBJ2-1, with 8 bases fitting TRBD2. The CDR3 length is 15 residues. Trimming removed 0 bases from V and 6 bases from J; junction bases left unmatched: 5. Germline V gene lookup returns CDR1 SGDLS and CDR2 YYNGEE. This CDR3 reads CASSVGGTSPNEQFF. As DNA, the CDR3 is TGTGCCAGCAGCGTAGGCGGGACTAGTCCCAATGAGCAGTTCTTC.

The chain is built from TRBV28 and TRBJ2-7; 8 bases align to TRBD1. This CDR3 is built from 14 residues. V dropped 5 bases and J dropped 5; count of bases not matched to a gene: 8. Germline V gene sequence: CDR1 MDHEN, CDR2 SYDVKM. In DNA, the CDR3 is TGTGCCAGCAGTCCCACAGGGGGATACGACGAGCAGTACTTC. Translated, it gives CASSPTGGYDEQYF.

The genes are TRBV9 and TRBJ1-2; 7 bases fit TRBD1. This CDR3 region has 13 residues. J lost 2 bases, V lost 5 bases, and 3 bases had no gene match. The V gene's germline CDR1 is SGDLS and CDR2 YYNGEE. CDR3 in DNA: TGTGCCAGCAGGGGGGACAGAAACTATGGCTACACCTTC. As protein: CASRGDRNYGYTF. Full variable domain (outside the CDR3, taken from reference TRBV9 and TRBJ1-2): DSGVTQTPKHLITATGQRVTLRCSPRSGDLSVYWYQQSLDQGLQFLIQYYNGEERAKGNILERFSAQQFPDLHSELNLSSLELGDSALYFCASRGDRNYGYTFGSGTRLTVV.

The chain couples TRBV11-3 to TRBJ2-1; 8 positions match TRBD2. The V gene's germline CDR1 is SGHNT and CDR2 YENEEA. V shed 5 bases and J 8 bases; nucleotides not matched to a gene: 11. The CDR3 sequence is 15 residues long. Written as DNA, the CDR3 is TGTGCCAGCAGCCAAGGGCGGGAGGTGTTTGATGAGCAGTTCTTC. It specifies CASSQGREVFDEQFF.